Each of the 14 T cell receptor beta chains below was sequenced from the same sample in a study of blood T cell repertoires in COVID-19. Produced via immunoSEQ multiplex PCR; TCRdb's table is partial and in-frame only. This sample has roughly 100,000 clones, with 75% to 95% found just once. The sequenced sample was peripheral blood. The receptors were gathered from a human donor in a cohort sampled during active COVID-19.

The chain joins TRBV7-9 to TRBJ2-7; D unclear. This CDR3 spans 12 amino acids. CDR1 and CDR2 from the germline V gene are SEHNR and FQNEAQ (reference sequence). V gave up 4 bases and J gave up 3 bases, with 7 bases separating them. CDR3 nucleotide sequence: TGTGCCAGCAGCTCCCTACTCTACGAGCAGTACTTC. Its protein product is CASSSLLYEQYF.

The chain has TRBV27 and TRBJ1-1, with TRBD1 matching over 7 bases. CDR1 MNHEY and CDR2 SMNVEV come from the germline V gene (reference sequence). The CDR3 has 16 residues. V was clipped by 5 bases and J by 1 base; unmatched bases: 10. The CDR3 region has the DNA TGTGCCAGCAGTGCAGGATTAGGGACAGCGAACACTGAAGCTTTCTTT. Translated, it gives CASSAGLGTANTEAFF.

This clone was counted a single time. This chain's CDR3 is CASSPERGDPRDTQYF. The DNA of the CDR3 is TGTGCCAGCTCACCGGAGCGGGGGGACCCACGGGATACGCAGTATTTT. V usage is TRBV18 and J usage is TRBJ2-3, with 9 bases that match TRBD2. The CDR3 has 16 amino acids. CDR1 and CDR2 from the germline V gene are KGHSH and LQKENI. With V trimmed by 3 bases and J by 6 bases, 10 bases remained unmatched. The whole variable domain, filled in from reference TRBV18 and TRBJ2-3, reads NAGVMQNPRHLVRRRGQEARLRCSPMKGHSHVYWYRQLPEEGLKFMVYLQKENIIDESGMPKERFSAEFPKEGPSILRIQQVVRGDSAAYFCASSPERGDPRDTQYFGPGTRLTVL.

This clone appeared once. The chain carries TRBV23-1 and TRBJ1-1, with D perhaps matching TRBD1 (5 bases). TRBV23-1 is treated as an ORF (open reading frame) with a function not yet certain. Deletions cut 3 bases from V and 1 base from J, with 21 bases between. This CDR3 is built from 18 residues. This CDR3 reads CASSHKPYNGHGNTEAFF. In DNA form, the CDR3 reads TGCGCCAGCAGTCATAAGCCCTACAACGGACACGGGAACACTGAAGCTTTCTTT.

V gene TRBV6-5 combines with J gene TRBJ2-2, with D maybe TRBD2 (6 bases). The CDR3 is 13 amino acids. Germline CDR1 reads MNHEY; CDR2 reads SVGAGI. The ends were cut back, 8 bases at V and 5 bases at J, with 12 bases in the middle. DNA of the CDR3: TGTGCCAGCCAACCCGGGGGTACCGGGGAGCTGTTTTTT. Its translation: CASQPGGTGELFF.

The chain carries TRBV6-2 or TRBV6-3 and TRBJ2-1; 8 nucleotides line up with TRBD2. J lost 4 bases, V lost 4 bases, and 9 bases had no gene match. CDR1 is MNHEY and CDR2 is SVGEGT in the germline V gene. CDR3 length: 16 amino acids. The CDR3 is CASSSPGSGSYNEQFF. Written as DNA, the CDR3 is TGTGCCAGCAGTTCCCCGGGGAGCGGGAGTTACAATGAGCAGTTCTTC.

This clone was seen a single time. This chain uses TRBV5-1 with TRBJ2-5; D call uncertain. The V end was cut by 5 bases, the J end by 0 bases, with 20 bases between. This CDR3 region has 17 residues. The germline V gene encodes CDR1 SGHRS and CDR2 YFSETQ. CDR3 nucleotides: TGCGCCAGCAGGTATGCAGTCCGCCCCCAGTACCAAGAGACCCAGTACTTC. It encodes CASRYAVRPQYQETQYF.

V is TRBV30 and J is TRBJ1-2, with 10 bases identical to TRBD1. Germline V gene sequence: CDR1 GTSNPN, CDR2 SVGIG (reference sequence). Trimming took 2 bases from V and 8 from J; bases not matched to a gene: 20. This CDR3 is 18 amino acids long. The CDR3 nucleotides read TGTGCCTGGAGTAAAAGGGGACAGGGGCGCTGGGTCGGCGAAGGCTACACCTTC. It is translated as CAWSKRGQGRWVGEGYTF.

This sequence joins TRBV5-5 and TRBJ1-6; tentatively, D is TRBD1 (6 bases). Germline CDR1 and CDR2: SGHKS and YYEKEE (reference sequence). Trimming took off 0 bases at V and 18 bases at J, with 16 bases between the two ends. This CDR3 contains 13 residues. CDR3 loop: CASSLEWGQAGHF. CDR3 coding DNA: TGTGCCAGCAGCTTGGAGTGGGGGCAGGCCGGCCACTTT.

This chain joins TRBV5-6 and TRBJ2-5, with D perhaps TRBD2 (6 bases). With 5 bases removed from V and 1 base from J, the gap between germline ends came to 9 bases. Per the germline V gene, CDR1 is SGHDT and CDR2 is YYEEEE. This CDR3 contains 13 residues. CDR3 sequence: CASSRDSQETQYF. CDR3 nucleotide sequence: TGTGCCAGCAGTCGGGACTCCCAAGAGACCCAGTACTTC.

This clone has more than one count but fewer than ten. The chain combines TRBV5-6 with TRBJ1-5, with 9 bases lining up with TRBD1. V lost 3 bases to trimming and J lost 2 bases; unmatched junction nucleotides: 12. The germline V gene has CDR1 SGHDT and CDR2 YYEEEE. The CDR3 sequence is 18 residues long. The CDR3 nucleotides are TGTGCCAGCAGCTCGTCCCGGGACAGGGAGAGGGGCAATCAGCCCCAGCATTTT. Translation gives CASSSSRDRERGNQPQHF.

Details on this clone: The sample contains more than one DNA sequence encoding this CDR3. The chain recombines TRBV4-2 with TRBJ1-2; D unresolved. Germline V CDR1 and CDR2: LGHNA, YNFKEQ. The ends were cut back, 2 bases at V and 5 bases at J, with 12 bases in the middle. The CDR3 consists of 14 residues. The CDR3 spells CASSQPRSGYGYTF. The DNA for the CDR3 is TGTGCCAGCAGCCAACCCCGCTCCGGGTATGGCTACACCTTC.

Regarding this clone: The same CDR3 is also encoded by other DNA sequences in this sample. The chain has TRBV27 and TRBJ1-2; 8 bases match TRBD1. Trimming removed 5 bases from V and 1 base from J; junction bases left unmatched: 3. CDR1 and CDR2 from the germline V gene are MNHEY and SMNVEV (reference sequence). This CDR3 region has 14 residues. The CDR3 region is CASSGGQGNYGYTF. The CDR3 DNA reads TGTGCCAGCAGTGGCGGACAGGGTAACTATGGCTACACCTTC.

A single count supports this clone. The CDR3: CASSPHKSLILLKGGDANYGYTF. CDR3 sequence (DNA): TGTGCCAGCAGCCCCCACAAGTCCCTTATCCTACTTAAGGGGGGGGATGCTAACTATGGCTACACCTTC. The rearrangement uses TRBV7-8 and TRBJ1-2; D is possibly TRBD1 (6 bases). Trimming removed 5 bases from V and 0 bases from J, with 37 bases in between. The CDR3 covers 23 residues. CDR1 SGHVS and CDR2 FQNEAQ come from the germline V gene.